Listed below are T cell receptor beta chains from one sample, sequenced in a study of shared T cell receptors in the human thymus. Assay: immunoSEQ multiplex PCR; the TCRdb copy retains only in-frame clones and omits some. The sample consists of under 700,000 clones, 75% to 80% of them appearing once. A further study also used this sample, focusing on human thymus T cells.

The sequencing input was thymocytes. The receptors were gathered from a boy under three years old with a congenital heart defect. CDR3s include the opening cysteine and the closing phenylalanine or tryptophan. The D gene is left open where the match is weak. Some rows mark clone size as missing; the rest say once, few, many or name a class of expanded clone.

length: 15; V: TRBV5-1; size: NA; J: TRBJ2-7; D: TRBD1; CDR3: CASSYGQGAGYEQYF; DNA: TGCGCCAGCAGCTACGGACAGGGGGCAGGCTACGAGCAGTACTTC
length: 13; V: TRBV29-1; size: once; J: TRBJ1-1; D: NA; CDR3: CSVRSPPRERAFF; DNA: TGCAGCGTCCGAAGCCCCCCTAGGGAGAGAGCTTTCTTT
length: 12; V: TRBV29-1; size: NA; J: TRBJ2-7; D: NA; CDR3: CSTVVSTSEQYF; DNA: TGCAGCACGGTTGTAAGTACGTCCGAGCAGTACTTC
length: 15; V: TRBV2; size: NA; J: TRBJ2-1; D: TRBD2; CDR3: CASSDGAGRGDEQFF; DNA: TGTGCCAGCTCCGATGGAGCGGGACGTGGGGATGAGCAGTTCTTC
length: 14; V: TRBV7-6; size: NA; J: TRBJ2-5; D: NA; CDR3: CASRSREIQETQYF; DNA: TGTGCCAGCAGATCCCGGGAGATCCAAGAGACCCAGTACTTC
length: 14; V: TRBV27; size: few; J: TRBJ2-1; D: NA; CDR3: CASSKAETGNEQFF; DNA: TGTGCCAGCAGTAAAGCCGAGACGGGCAATGAGCAGTTCTTC
length: 14; V: TRBV5-4; size: NA; J: TRBJ2-1; D: NA; CDR3: CASSLVGADNEQFF; DNA: TGTGCCAGCAGCTTGGTGGGGGCGGATAATGAGCAGTTCTTC
length: 14; V: TRBV18; size: once; J: TRBJ1-1; D: NA; CDR3: CASSPSRYFTEAFF; DNA: TGTGCCAGCTCACCTTCCCGGTATTTCACTGAAGCTTTCTTT
length: 13; V: TRBV7-2; size: NA; J: TRBJ2-7; D: TRBD2; CDR3: CASSPGGAHEQYF; DNA: TGTGCCAGCAGCCCGGGAGGAGCCCACGAGCAGTACTTC
length: 11; V: TRBV20-1; size: NA; J: TRBJ1-2; D: NA; CDR3: CSATRGYGYTF; DNA: TGCAGTGCTACCCGGGGCTATGGCTACACCTTC
length: 17; V: TRBV11-3; size: once; J: TRBJ2-7; D: NA; CDR3: CASSLWGWSGVSYEQYF; DNA: TGTGCCAGCAGCCTATGGGGTTGGAGCGGAGTTTCCTACGAGCAGTACTTC
length: 16; V: TRBV4-1; size: few; J: TRBJ2-7; D: TRBD1; CDR3: CASSQGLGTGLREQYF; DNA: TGCGCCAGCAGCCAAGGGTTGGGGACAGGGCTGAGGGAGCAGTACTTC
length: 18; V: TRBV15; size: NA; J: TRBJ2-7; D: TRBD2; CDR3: CATSRDIMPSGKSYEQYF; DNA: TGTGCCACCAGCAGAGATATCATGCCTAGCGGTAAATCCTACGAGCAGTACTTC
length: 18; V: TRBV27; size: NA; J: TRBJ2-7; D: TRBD2; CDR3: CASSSSPGTSGRYYEQYF; DNA: TGTGCCAGCAGTTCCTCCCCCGGGACTAGCGGGAGGTACTACGAGCAGTACTTC
length: 12; V: TRBV29-1; size: NA; J: TRBJ2-7; D: NA; CDR3: CSVSQGYDEQYF; DNA: TGCAGCGTTTCGCAGGGGTACGACGAGCAGTACTTC
length: 15; V: TRBV25-1; size: NA; J: TRBJ1-4; D: TRBD1; CDR3: CASSELTGNVEKLFF; DNA: TGTGCCAGCAGTGAATTGACAGGGAACGTTGAAAAACTGTTTTTT
length: 17; V: TRBV15; size: once; J: TRBJ1-1; D: NA; CDR3: CATSRGPTGTMNTEAFF; DNA: TGTGCCACCAGCAGAGGCCCAACCGGGACAATGAACACTGAAGCTTTCTTT
length: 20; V: TRBV7-4; size: few; J: TRBJ2-1; D: TRBD2; CDR3: CASSLHVALAGGRSNNEQFF; DNA: TGTGCCAGCAGCTTACACGTGGCCCTAGCGGGAGGACGATCCAACAATGAGCAGTTCTTC
length: 13; V: TRBV12-5; size: once; J: TRBJ2-3; D: TRBD2; CDR3: CASGLAGGPPQYF; DNA: TGTGCTAGTGGTTTAGCGGGAGGGCCGCCGCAGTATTTT
length: 18; V: TRBV9; size: NA; J: TRBJ1-3; D: NA; CDR3: CASSVEGEGRTSGNTIYF; DNA: TGTGCCAGCAGCGTAGAGGGGGAGGGGAGGACTTCTGGAAACACCATATATTTT
length: 17; V: TRBV5-6; size: NA; J: TRBJ1-4; D: TRBD1; CDR3: CASSNGTGAPTNEKLFF; DNA: TGTGCCAGCAGCAACGGAACAGGGGCCCCAACTAATGAAAAACTGTTTTTT
length: 13; V: TRBV27; size: few; J: TRBJ2-1; D: NA; CDR3: CASSLTREDEQFF; DNA: TGTGCCAGCAGTTTGACTAGAGAGGATGAGCAGTTCTTC
length: 18; V: TRBV4-1; size: NA; J: TRBJ1-1; D: TRBD1; CDR3: CASSQAAGTGSSDTEAFF; DNA: TGCGCCAGCAGCCAAGCAGCCGGGACAGGCAGTTCGGACACTGAAGCTTTCTTT
length: 13; V: TRBV11-3; size: NA; J: TRBJ2-2; D: TRBD1; CDR3: CASMTGLTGELFF; DNA: TGTGCCAGCATGACAGGGCTCACCGGGGAGCTGTTTTTT
length: 15; V: TRBV30; size: NA; J: TRBJ2-1; D: NA; CDR3: CAYTIRETFYNEQFF; DNA: TGTGCCTATACGATCCGGGAAACCTTCTACAATGAGCAGTTCTTC
length: 14; V: TRBV11-2; size: NA; J: TRBJ1-2; D: NA; CDR3: CASSPWGGLGGYTF; DNA: TGTGCCAGCAGCCCATGGGGGGGGCTGGGAGGCTACACCTTC
length: 11; V: TRBV11-1; size: NA; J: TRBJ2-7; D: NA; CDR3: CASSRGYEQYF; DNA: TGTGCCAGCAGCCGCGGGTACGAGCAGTACTTC
length: 16; V: TRBV5-4; size: NA; J: TRBJ2-2; D: TRBD2; CDR3: CASGLAGGQNTGELFF; DNA: TGTGCCAGCGGACTAGCGGGAGGGCAGAACACCGGGGAGCTGTTTTTT
length: 16; V: TRBV25-1; size: few; J: TRBJ2-1; D: TRBD2; CDR3: CASRDTGLAGEGEQFF; DNA: TGTGCCAGCAGGGACACCGGGTTAGCGGGAGAGGGAGAGCAGTTCTTC
length: 14; V: TRBV29-1; size: NA; J: TRBJ2-2; D: TRBD2; CDR3: CSVSHQREVGELFF; DNA: TGCAGCGTTTCCCACCAGCGGGAGGTCGGGGAGCTGTTTTTT
length: 17; V: TRBV12-5; size: NA; J: TRBJ1-1; D: NA; CDR3: CASGLVPTHTLNTEAFF; DNA: TGTGCTAGTGGTTTGGTACCGACTCATACCCTGAACACTGAAGCTTTCTTT
length: 13; V: TRBV7-8; size: NA; J: TRBJ2-3; D: NA; CDR3: CASSLGPGDTQYF; DNA: TGTGCCAGCAGCTTAGGGCCAGGGGATACGCAGTATTTT
length: 15; V: TRBV15; size: few; J: TRBJ2-7; D: NA; CDR3: CATSRDRSTTYEQYF; DNA: TGTGCCACCAGCAGAGATCGTTCGACGACTTACGAGCAGTACTTC
length: 15; V: TRBV27; size: once; J: TRBJ2-5; D: NA; CDR3: CASSCYGQTQETQYF; DNA: TGTGCCAGCAGTTGTTACGGACAGACCCAAGAGACCCAGTACTTC
length: 19; V: TRBV4-1; size: NA; J: TRBJ2-1; D: TRBD2; CDR3: CASSPGGLADVYSYNEQFF; DNA: TGCGCCAGCAGCCCCGGGGGACTAGCGGACGTCTATTCTTACAATGAGCAGTTCTTC
length: 20; V: TRBV4-2; size: NA; J: TRBJ2-5; D: TRBD2; CDR3: CASSPPVGLAGVRFQETQYF; DNA: TGTGCCAGCAGCCCTCCGGTAGGGCTAGCGGGAGTCAGATTCCAAGAGACCCAGTACTTC
length: 15; V: TRBV27; size: few; J: TRBJ2-1; D: TRBD1; CDR3: CASIRQGARDNEQFF; DNA: TGTGCCAGCATCCGACAGGGGGCGCGGGACAATGAGCAGTTCTTC
length: 15; V: TRBV30; size: NA; J: TRBJ2-3; D: NA; CDR3: CAWSHGPPGADTQYF; DNA: TGTGCCTGGAGTCACGGGCCTCCCGGGGCAGATACGCAGTATTTT
length: 15; V: TRBV7-9; size: NA; J: TRBJ2-7; D: NA; CDR3: CASSWGDAVPYEQYF; DNA: TGTGCCAGCAGCTGGGGGGACGCAGTCCCCTACGAGCAGTACTTC
length: 16; V: TRBV7-8; size: NA; J: TRBJ1-5; D: NA; CDR3: CASSLERQYPNQPQHF; DNA: TGTGCCAGCAGCTTAGAGAGGCAGTACCCCAATCAGCCCCAGCATTTT
length: 15; V: TRBV27; size: once; J: TRBJ1-2; D: NA; CDR3: CASSSSGTPNYGYTF; DNA: TGTGCCAGCAGTTCCTCCGGGACTCCTAACTATGGCTACACCTTC
length: 19; V: TRBV28; size: few; J: TRBJ2-1; D: TRBD2; CDR3: CASSLYASGRPSSYNEQFF; DNA: TGTGCCAGCAGTTTATATGCTAGCGGGAGGCCCAGCTCCTACAATGAGCAGTTCTTC
length: 13; V: TRBV19; size: NA; J: TRBJ2-2; D: NA; CDR3: CAAQGLGTGELFF; DNA: TGTGCCGCACAGGGCTTGGGCACCGGGGAGCTGTTTTTT
length: 15; V: TRBV19; size: NA; J: TRBJ1-5; D: NA; CDR3: CASSIVVQTNQPQHF; DNA: TGTGCCAGTAGTATAGTGGTACAGACCAATCAGCCCCAGCATTTT
length: 20; V: TRBV13; size: NA; J: TRBJ2-3; D: TRBD2; CDR3: CASSSATGLAALRSTDTQYF; DNA: TGTGCCAGCAGCTCTGCGACGGGACTAGCGGCCTTACGATCCACAGATACGCAGTATTTT
length: 14; V: TRBV4-1; size: NA; J: TRBJ1-4; D: NA; CDR3: CASSKEGRKEKLFF; DNA: TGCGCCAGCAGCAAGGAGGGGAGGAAGGAAAAACTGTTTTTT
length: 19; V: TRBV7-2; size: NA; J: TRBJ1-2; D: TRBD1; CDR3: CASSLAATIPGTGNRGYTF; DNA: TGTGCCAGCAGCTTAGCTGCTACCATTCCCGGGACAGGGAACAGGGGCTACACCTTC
length: 13; V: TRBV25-1; size: NA; J: TRBJ2-7; D: NA; CDR3: CASSTTPGYEQYF; DNA: TGTGCCAGCAGTACGACTCCCGGCTACGAGCAGTACTTC
length: 17; V: TRBV5-1; size: once; J: TRBJ1-4; D: NA; CDR3: CASSLASFRTTNEKLFF; DNA: TGCGCCAGCAGCTTGGCCAGTTTCAGAACAACTAATGAAAAACTGTTTTTT
length: 15; V: TRBV5-4; size: NA; J: TRBJ2-1; D: TRBD2; CDR3: CASSPGTRSYNEQFF; DNA: TGTGCCAGCAGCCCCGGGACTAGATCATACAATGAGCAGTTCTTC
length: 15; V: TRBV6-4; size: NA; J: TRBJ2-1; D: TRBD2; CDR3: CASSDLAGSYNEQFF; DNA: TGTGCCAGCAGTGATCTAGCGGGGTCCTACAATGAGCAGTTCTTC
length: 13; V: TRBV30; size: NA; J: TRBJ2-2; D: NA; CDR3: CACNTGGTGELFF; DNA: TGTGCCTGTAACACAGGAGGGACCGGGGAGCTGTTTTTT
length: 14; V: TRBV27; size: NA; J: TRBJ2-7; D: TRBD2; CDR3: CASSSSGRTPEQYF; DNA: TGTGCCAGCAGCTCTAGCGGGAGGACGCCCGAGCAGTACTTC